This record concerns one T cell receptor (beta chain) sequence. This clonotype was detected ten times or more. No antigen is known for it. No much larger clone is present one base from it, and per-base qualities are unavailable. V is shortened by 1 base, J by 4 bases, and the region joining them spans 8 bases. From its cysteine to its phenylalanine, the CDR3 spans 13 amino acids. Only CDR3 DNA is held: 39 bases, read in frame from base 1. CDR1 and CDR2, looked up from the germline V gene, are SQVTM and ANQGSEA. Sequencing was carried out with an Illumina MiSeq. TCRdb redid the processing of the public reads, applying fastp at Q25 and MiXCR, and retained in-frame beta chains. CDR3 protein sequences are deduplicated, and each keeps its most common genes and DNA. In all, the sample holds approximately 20,000 distinct CDR3 sequences, and roughly a tenth of those were seen once. Of the sample, over 2.5% is held by the ten largest clones.

This entry belongs to a study of type 1 regulatory T cells (dated by TCRdb to the early 2020s). For context, the study as a whole: The study characterized an in vitro protocol that generated a Tr1-enriched, alloantigen-specific CD4 T cell product named T-allo10. T-allo10 was being tested clinically in patients with hematological malignancies who were undergoing allogeneic hematopoietic stem cell transplantation.

The sequenced material came from CD4+ T cells, either the whole sample or a sorted fraction (not recorded which). The V and J segments used are TRBV29-1 and TRBJ2-1, with a tentative D call of TRBD1 or TRBD2, each matching 5 bases. The receptor was isolated from a human donor in good health. The CDR3: CSVEVGAYNEQFF. The nucleotide sequence is TGCAGCGTTGAAGTCGGGGCTTACAATGAGCAGTTCTTC.